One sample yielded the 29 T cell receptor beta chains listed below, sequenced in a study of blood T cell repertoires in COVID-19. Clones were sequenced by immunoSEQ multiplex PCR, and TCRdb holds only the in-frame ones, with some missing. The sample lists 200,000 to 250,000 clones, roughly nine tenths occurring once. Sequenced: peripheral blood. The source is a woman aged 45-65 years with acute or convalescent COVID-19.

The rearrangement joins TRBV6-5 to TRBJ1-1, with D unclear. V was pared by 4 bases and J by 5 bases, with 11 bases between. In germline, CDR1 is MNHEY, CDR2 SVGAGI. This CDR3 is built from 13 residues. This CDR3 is CASSSPLTTEAFF. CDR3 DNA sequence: TGTGCCAGCAGTTCTCCCCTGACAACTGAAGCTTTCTTT.

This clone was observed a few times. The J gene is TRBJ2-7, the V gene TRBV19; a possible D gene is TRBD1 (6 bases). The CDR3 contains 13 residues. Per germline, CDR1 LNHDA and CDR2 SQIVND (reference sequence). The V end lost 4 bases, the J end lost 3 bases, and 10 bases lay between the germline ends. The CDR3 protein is CASSRSRGYEQYF. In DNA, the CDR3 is TGTGCCAGTAGTAGAAGCAGGGGCTACGAGCAGTACTTC.

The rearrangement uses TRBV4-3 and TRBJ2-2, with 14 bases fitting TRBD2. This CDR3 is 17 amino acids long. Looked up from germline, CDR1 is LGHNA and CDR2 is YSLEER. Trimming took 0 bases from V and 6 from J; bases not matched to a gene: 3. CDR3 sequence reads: CASSQDGLAGGAGELFF. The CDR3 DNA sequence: TGCGCCAGCAGCCAAGACGGACTAGCGGGAGGCGCCGGGGAGCTGTTTTTT.

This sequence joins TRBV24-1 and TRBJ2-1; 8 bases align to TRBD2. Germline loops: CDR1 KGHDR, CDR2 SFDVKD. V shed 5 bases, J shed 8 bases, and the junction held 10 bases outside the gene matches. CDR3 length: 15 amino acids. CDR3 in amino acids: CATSVGGAFSDEQFF. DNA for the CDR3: TGTGCCACCAGTGTCGGGGGGGCTTTCTCGGATGAGCAGTTCTTC.

The CDR3 DNA reads TGTGCCAGCAGCCCGAAGAGGCGGCGGGACGAGCAGTACTTC. Translated: CASSPKRRRDEQYF. The chain is built from TRBV5-6 and TRBJ2-7; tentatively, D is TRBD2 (5 bases). Germline V gene sequence: CDR1 SGHDT, CDR2 YYEEEE. V lost 4 bases to trimming and J lost 5 bases, with 16 bases between them. The CDR3 is 14 amino acids.

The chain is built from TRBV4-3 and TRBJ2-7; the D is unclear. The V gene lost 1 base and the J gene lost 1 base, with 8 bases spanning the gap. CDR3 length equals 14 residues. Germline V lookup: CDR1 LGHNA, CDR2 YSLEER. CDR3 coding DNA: TGCGCCAGCAGCCAAGTTATTCTATCCTACGAGCAGTACTTC. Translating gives CASSQVILSYEQYF.

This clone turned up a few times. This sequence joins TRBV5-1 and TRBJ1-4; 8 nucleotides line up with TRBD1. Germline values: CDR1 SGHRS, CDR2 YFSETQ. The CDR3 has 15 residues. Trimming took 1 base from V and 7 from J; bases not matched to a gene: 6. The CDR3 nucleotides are TGCGCCAGCAGCTTGAGACAGGGGACGAGTGAAAAACTGTTTTTT. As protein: CASSLRQGTSEKLFF.

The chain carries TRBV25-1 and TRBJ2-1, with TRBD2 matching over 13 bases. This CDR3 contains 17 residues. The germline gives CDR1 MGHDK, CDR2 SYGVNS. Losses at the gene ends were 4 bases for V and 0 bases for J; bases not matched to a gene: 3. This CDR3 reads CASSGRTSGSSYNEQFF. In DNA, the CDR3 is TGTGCCAGCAGTGGAAGGACTAGCGGGAGCTCCTACAATGAGCAGTTCTTC.

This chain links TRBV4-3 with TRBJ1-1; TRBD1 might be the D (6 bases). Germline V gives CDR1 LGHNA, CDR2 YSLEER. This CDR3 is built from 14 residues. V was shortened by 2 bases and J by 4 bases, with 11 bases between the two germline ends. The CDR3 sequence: CASSQIEGGTEAFF. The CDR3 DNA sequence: TGCGCCAGCAGCCAAATAGAAGGGGGCACTGAAGCTTTCTTT.

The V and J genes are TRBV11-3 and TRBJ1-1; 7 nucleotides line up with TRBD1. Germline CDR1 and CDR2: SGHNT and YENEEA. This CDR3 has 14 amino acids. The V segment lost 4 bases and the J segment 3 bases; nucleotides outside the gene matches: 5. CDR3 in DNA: TGTGCCAGCAGCTCCGCGGGACAGTACACTGAAGCTTTCTTT. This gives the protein CASSSAGQYTEAFF.

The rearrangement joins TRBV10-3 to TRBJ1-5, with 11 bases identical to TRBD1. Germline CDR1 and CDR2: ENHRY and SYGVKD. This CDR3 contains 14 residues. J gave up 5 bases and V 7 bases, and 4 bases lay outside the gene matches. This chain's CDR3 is CAIKGDRGDQPQHF. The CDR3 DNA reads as TGTGCCATCAAGGGGGACAGGGGGGATCAGCCCCAGCATTTT.

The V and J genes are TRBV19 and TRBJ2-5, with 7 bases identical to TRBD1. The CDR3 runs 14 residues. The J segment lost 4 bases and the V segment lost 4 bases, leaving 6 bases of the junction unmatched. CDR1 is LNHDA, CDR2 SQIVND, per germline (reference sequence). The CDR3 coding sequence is TGTGCCAGTAGTACCGGGACAGCTTTAGAGACCCAGTACTTC. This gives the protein CASSTGTALETQYF.

CDR3 nucleotides: TGTGCCAGCAGCTTAAGACTAGCGGGAGTGTGGAATGAGCAGTTCTTC. The encoded protein is CASSLRLAGVWNEQFF. The chain is built from TRBV11-2 and TRBJ2-1; 12 bases are a match to TRBD2. Germline assignment: CDR1 SGHAT and CDR2 FQNNGV. The CDR3 has 16 residues. Trimming took 2 bases from V and 7 from J; bases not matched to a gene: 6.

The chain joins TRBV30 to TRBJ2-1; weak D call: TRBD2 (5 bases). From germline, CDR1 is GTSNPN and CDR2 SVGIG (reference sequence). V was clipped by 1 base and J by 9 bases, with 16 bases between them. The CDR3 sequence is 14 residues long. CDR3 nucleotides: TGTGCCTGGAGTGGCGACTTGAACAGCGGTGAGCAGTTCTTC. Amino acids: CAWSGDLNSGEQFF.

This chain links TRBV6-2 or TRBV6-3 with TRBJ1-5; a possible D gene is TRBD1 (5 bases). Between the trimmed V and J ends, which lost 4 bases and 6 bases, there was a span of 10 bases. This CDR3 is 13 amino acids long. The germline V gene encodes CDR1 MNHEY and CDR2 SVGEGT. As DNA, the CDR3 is TGTGCCAGCAGTTGGGGGGAACGTCAGCCCCAGCATTTT. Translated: CASSWGERQPQHF.

The CDR3 sequence: CASSPRLAGGEQYF. In nucleotides, the CDR3 is TGTGCCAGCAGCCCCAGACTAGCGGGAGGCGAGCAGTACTTC. V is TRBV7-2 and J is TRBJ2-7; 13 bases agree with TRBD2. The junction had 4 bases not matched to a gene; V was cut back by 5 bases and J by 6 bases. The CDR3 is 14 residues long. Germline V gene lookup returns CDR1 SGHTA and CDR2 FQGNSA.

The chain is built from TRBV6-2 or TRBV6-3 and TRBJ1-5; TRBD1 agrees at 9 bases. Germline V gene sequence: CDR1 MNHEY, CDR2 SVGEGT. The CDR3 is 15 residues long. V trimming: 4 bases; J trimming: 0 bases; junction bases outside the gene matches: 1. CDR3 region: CASSWTGASNQPQHF. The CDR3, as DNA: TGTGCCAGCAGTTGGACAGGGGCTAGCAATCAGCCCCAGCATTTT.

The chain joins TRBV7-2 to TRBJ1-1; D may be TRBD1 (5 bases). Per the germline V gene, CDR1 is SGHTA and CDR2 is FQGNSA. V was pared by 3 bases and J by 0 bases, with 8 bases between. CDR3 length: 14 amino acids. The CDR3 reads CASSFQGLNTEAFF. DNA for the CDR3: TGTGCCAGCAGCTTCCAGGGTTTGAACACTGAAGCTTTCTTT.

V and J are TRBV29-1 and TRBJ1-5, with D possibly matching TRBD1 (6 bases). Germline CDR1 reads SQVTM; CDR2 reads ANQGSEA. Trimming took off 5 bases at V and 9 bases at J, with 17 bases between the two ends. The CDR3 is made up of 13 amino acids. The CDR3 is CSVQDSYGTPQHF. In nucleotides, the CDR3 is TGCAGCGTTCAGGACAGTTATGGAACGCCCCAGCATTTT.

The CDR3 DNA sequence: TGCGCCAGCAGCTTGGGACAGGGGTGGGGTGGCTACACCTTC. Its protein product is CASSLGQGWGGYTF. The gene calls are TRBV5-1 and TRBJ1-2; TRBD1 matches 8 bases. V gave up 0 bases and J gave up 7 bases; unmatched junction bases: 5. Germline values: CDR1 SGHRS, CDR2 YFSETQ. The length of the CDR3 is 14 residues.

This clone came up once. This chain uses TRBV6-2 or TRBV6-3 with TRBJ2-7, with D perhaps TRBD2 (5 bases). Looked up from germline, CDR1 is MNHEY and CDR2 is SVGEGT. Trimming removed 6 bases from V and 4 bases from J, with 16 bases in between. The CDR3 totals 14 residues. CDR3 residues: CASSRPSGSYEQYF. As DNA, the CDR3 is TGTGCCAGCAGCCGCCCCTCGGGGTCTTACGAGCAGTACTTC.

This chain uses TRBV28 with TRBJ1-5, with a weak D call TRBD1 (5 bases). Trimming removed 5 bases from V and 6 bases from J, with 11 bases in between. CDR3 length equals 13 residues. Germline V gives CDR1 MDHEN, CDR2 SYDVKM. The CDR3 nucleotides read TGTGCCAGCAGTCTCAGGGTGGCTCAGCCCCAGCATTTT. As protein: CASSLRVAQPQHF.

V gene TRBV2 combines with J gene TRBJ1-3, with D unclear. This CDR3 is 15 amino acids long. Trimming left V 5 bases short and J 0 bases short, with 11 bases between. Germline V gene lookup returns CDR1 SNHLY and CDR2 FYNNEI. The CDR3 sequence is CASSSPGRSGNTIYF. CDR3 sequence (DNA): TGTGCCAGCAGTTCACCAGGCCGCTCTGGAAACACCATATATTTT.

CDR3 in amino acids: CASLAGGGLPDTQYF. Written as DNA, the CDR3 is TGTGCCAGCCTAGCGGGCGGGGGTCTCCCAGATACGCAGTATTTT. The genes are TRBV19 and TRBJ2-3, with 8 bases fitting TRBD2. V was clipped by 9 bases and J by 4 bases; unmatched bases: 12. CDR3 size: 15 residues. Germline loops: CDR1 LNHDA, CDR2 SQIVND (reference sequence).

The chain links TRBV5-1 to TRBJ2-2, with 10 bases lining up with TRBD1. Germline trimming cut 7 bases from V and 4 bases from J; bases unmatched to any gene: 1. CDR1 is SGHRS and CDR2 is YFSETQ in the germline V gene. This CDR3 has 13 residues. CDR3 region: CASGQGGTGELFF. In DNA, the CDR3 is TGCGCCAGCGGACAGGGGGGCACCGGGGAGCTGTTTTTT.

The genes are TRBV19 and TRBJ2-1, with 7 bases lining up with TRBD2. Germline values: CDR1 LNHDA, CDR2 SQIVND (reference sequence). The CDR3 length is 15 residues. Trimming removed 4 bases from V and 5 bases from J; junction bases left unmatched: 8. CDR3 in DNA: TGTGCCAGTAGTACTCGACTAGCAGTCAACAATGAGCAGTTCTTC. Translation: CASSTRLAVNNEQFF.

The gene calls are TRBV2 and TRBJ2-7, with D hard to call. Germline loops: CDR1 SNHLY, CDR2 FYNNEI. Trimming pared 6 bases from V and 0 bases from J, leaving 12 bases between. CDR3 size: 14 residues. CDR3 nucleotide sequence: TGTGCCAGCAGACCCAGCGCCCTCTCCTACGAGCAGTACTTC. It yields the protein CASRPSALSYEQYF. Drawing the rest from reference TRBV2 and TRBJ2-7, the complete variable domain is EPEVTQTPSHQVTQMGQEVILRCVPISNHLYFYWYRQILGQKVEFLVSFYNNEISEKSEIFDDQFSVERPDGSNFTLKIRSTKLEDSAMYFCASRPSALSYEQYFGPGTRLTVT.

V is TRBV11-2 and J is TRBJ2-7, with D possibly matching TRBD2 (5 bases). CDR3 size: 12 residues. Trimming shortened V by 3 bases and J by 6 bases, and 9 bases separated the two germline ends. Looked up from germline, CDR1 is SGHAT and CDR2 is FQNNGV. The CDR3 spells CASSFEGIEQYF. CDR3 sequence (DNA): TGTGCCAGCAGCTTTGAGGGAATCGAGCAGTACTTC.

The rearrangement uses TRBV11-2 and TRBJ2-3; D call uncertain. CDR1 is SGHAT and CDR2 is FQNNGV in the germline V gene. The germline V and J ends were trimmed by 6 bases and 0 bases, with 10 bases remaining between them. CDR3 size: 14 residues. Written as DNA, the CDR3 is TGTGCCAGCAGTCCCGACACGAGCACAGATACGCAGTATTTT. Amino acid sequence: CASSPDTSTDTQYF.